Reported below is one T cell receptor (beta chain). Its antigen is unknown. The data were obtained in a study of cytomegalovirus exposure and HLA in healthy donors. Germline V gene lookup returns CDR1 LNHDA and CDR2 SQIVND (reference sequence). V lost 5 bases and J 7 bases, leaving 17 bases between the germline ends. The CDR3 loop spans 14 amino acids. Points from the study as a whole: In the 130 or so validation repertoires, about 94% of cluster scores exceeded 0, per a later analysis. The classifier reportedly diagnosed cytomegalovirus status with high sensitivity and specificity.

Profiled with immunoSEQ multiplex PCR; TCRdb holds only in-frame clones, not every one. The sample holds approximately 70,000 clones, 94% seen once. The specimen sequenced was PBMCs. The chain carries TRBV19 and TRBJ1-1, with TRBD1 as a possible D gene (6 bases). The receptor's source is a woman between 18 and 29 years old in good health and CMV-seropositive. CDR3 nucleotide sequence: TGTGCCAGTAGTTTATCAGGGGCAGGCATTGAAGCTTTCTTT. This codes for CASSLSGAGIEAFF.